This T cell receptor (beta chain) is drawn from a study of control samples from healthy donors and cancer patients. Deletions cut 5 bases from V and 7 bases from J, with 14 bases between. Germline values: CDR1 MNHEY, CDR2 SVGEGT. CDR3 size: 13 residues. Sequenced by immunoSEQ multiplex PCR; TCRdb stores in-frame clones only, minus some. This sample carries about 110,000 clones, 83% of them seen once, and the ten largest clones take roughly 13%. This sequence was found in a woman aged 45-65 years in good health. The chain combines TRBV6-2 or TRBV6-3 with TRBJ1-2; D ambiguous. The specimen sequenced was blood. The chain's CDR3 is CASSTPARGGYTF. CDR3 in DNA: TGTGCCAGCAGTACCCCGGCCCGAGGTGGCTACACCTTC.